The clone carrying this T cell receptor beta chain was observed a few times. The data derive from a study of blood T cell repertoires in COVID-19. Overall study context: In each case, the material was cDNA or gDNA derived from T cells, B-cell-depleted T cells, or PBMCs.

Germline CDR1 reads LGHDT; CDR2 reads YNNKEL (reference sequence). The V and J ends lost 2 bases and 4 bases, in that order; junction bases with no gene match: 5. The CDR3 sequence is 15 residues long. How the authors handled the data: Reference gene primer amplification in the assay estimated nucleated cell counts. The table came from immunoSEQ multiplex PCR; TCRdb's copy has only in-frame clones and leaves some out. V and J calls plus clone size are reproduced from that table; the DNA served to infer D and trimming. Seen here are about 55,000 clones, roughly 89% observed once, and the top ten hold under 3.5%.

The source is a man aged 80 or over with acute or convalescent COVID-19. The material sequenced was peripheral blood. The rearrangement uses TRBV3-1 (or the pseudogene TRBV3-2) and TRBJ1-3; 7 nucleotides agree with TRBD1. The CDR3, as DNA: TGTGCCAGCAGCCAAATGACAGGGTACGGAAACACCATATATTTT. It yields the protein CASSQMTGYGNTIYF.